This T cell receptor (beta chain) was captured in a study of cytomegalovirus exposure and HLA in healthy donors. Germline assignment: CDR1 MGHDK and CDR2 SYGVNS. The V gene lost 5 bases and the J gene lost 7 bases, with 11 bases spanning the gap. CDR3 length: 12 amino acids. Regarding the study as a whole: The study carried out a later analysis of TCR beta sequences. It associated 15,000 to 20,000 of them with specific HLA alleles at a false discovery rate of 0.05. The majority of TCR sequences were rare, yet some public TCRs appeared in many donors. Data from an earlier analysis indicated that most TCR beta V segments were productive either about 90% or about 30% of the time. Specificity of a few CMV-associated chains for CMV antigens was verified in vitro.

Points on this clone: Its antigen is undetermined.

This PCR relied on a set of 60 Vbeta primers and 13 Jbeta primers. The assay was immunoSEQ multiplex PCR, and TCRdb's table has in-frame clones only and misses some. The sample has roughly 95,000 clones, 76% seen once; the top ten hold roughly 5%. The chain has TRBV25-1 and TRBJ1-1; D uncertain. This TCR derives from a man younger than 45 in good health and CMV-seropositive. Sequenced material: PBMCs. In DNA, the CDR3 is TGTGCCAGCAGTACCTCCTCGGGTGAAGCTTTCTTT. Translation: CASSTSSGEAFF.